Listed below are T cell receptor beta chains from one sample, sequenced in a study of Tregs in tolerant kidney transplant recipients. TCRdb's table, derived via immunoSEQ multiplex PCR, lists solely in-frame clones and lacks some. Of 60,000 to 75,000 clones listed, 70% to 90% are singletons. Sequencing was performed on Tregs from blood, taken before the transplant. These receptors came from a human donor who received a combined kidney and bone marrow transplant. Each CDR3 is given with its conserved first and last residue. The D gene is left open where the match is weak. Clone size, where shown, is once, few, many, or a class for clones that have expanded.

j_call v_call cdr3_length d_call clone_size cdr3_nt cdr3_aa
TRBJ1-3 TRBV7-8 14 . . TGTGCCAGCAGCTTAGGGGGCTCTGGAAACACCATATATTTT CASSLGGSGNTIYF
TRBJ1-2 TRBV5-6 14 TRBD1 few TGTGCCAGCAGCTTGGGGACAGGGATCTATGGCTACACCTTC CASSLGTGIYGYTF
TRBJ1-1 TRBV29-1 14 TRBD1 . TGCAGCGTGAGGGGGCTCTGGGAGGGCACTGAAGCTTTCTTT CSVRGLWEGTEAFF
TRBJ1-1 TRBV28 14 . . TGTGCCAGCAGTCCGGGACGGATGAACACTGAAGCTTTCTTT CASSPGRMNTEAFF
TRBJ2-7 TRBV5-5 17 TRBD2 . TGTGCCAGCAGCTTCCTAGCGGGGGGCCCGAGGCCCTACGAGCAGTACTTC CASSFLAGGPRPYEQYF
TRBJ1-6 TRBV7-5 15 . . TGTGCCAGAAGCTCGACCGGTGGGGTCGTTACACCCCTCCACTTT CARSSTGGVVTPLHF
TRBJ1-1 TRBV5-1 15 . . TGCGCCAGCAGCTTGGAGCCGGTCATAGCCCCTGAAGCTTTCTTT CASSLEPVIAPEAFF
TRBJ1-5 TRBV28 14 TRBD1 . TGTGCCAGCAGAAGCGACAGGGCGGGTCAGCCCCAGCATTTT CASRSDRAGQPQHF
TRBJ2-2 TRBV28 16 TRBD2 . TGTGCCAGCAGCTCAACCGGGACGGGAGGCACCGGGGAGCTGTTTTTT CASSSTGTGGTGELFF
TRBJ1-1 TRBV28 15 TRBD1 . TGTGCCAGCAGTCCGATCAGGGGGCCGGGGACTGAAGCTTTCTTT CASSPIRGPGTEAFF
TRBJ2-1 TRBV18 14 . few TGTGCCAGCTCACCACCAGGCCTCGAGCCCAAGCAGTTCTTC CASSPPGLEPKQFF
TRBJ2-1 TRBV5-1 15 TRBD2 few TGCGCCAGCAGCTTGGCAACTAGCGGGAGTAATGAGCAGTTCTTC CASSLATSGSNEQFF
TRBJ1-1 TRBV28 15 TRBD1 . TGTGCCAGCAGTCCACGGGACAGAAGGAACACTGAAGCTTTCTTT CASSPRDRRNTEAFF
TRBJ2-1 TRBV7-6 15 . once TGTGCCAGCAGCTTTATAGGTCAGGGACACAATGAGCAGTTCTTC CASSFIGQGHNEQFF
TRBJ1-3 TRBV2 13 . . TGTGCCAGCCTGGCCGACAGGACTAACACCATATATTTT CASLADRTNTIYF
TRBJ2-5 TRBV30 15 TRBD2 . TGTGCCTGGGCTCCTGGGCTCGGGGGGACAGAGACCCAGTACTTC CAWAPGLGGTETQYF
TRBJ1-2 TRBV10-3 16 . . TGTGCCATCAGTGAGTCACGGAGGGGGTTAGACTATGGCTACACCTTC CAISESRRGLDYGYTF
TRBJ2-1 TRBV29-1 10 . . TGCAGCGTTGGGGCGAATGAGCAGTTCTTC CSVGANEQFF
TRBJ2-4 TRBV9 16 TRBD1 few TGTGCCAGCAGCACAACAGGGGGCACGGCCAAAAACATTCAGTACTTC CASSTTGGTAKNIQYF
TRBJ1-2 TRBV7-9 15 . . TGTGCCAGCAGCTCAGAGACCGGACAGAACTATGGCTACACCTTC CASSSETGQNYGYTF
TRBJ2-3 TRBV7-8 16 . . TGTGCCAGCAGCCCCAGGGACCCGCGGGGCACAGATACGCAGTATTTT CASSPRDPRGTDTQYF
TRBJ1-2 TRBV2 12 . once TGTGCCAGCAGCCTAGGTAGTTATGGCTACACCTTC CASSLGSYGYTF
TRBJ2-7 TRBV6-5 14 . . TGTGCCAGCAGGAGGGACCCTAGCCTCTACGAGCAGTACTTC CASRRDPSLYEQYF
TRBJ2-7 TRBV2 15 TRBD1 . TGTGCCAGCAGCATAGACAGGGGGCTTGGCCACGAGCAGTACTTC CASSIDRGLGHEQYF
TRBJ1-2 TRBV6-5 13 . . TGTGCCAGCAGCCCTGGACGGAACTATGGCTACACCTTC CASSPGRNYGYTF
TRBJ2-5 TRBV5-6 15 . . TGTGCCAGCAGCTTGGCGGCAGGCCTCCAAGAGACCCAGTACTTC CASSLAAGLQETQYF
TRBJ2-2 TRBV30 16 . . TGTGCCTGGAGTGTACGAGGGGGACCCCTGCCCGGGGAGCTGTTTTTT CAWSVRGGPLPGELFF
TRBJ2-5 TRBV5-4 14 . . TGTGCCAGCGGGGGGGGCGCCGTGCAAGAGACCCAGTACTTC CASGGGAVQETQYF